The 9 T cell receptor beta chains listed next were all sequenced from one sample in a study of T cell repertoires in cytomegalovirus infection. These receptors have no known antigen. One entry per CDR3 protein results from TCRdb running MiXCR on the reads. The sample lists roughly 730,000 distinct CDR3 sequences, 30% to 35% occurring once. This specimen consisted of cultured PBMCs, obtained from culture after CMV antigen stimulation. Receptor source: a human donor in good health (CMV status not recorded). Some clones in this sample may be carry-over from other donors' samples.

This sequence joins TRBV20-1 and TRBJ2-1; D call uncertain. CDR3 length: 12 amino acids. Trimming left V 0 bases short and J 8 bases short, with 8 bases between. Germline V gene data show CDR1 as DFQATT and CDR2 as SNEGSKA (reference sequence). CDR3 bases: TGCAGTGCTAGAGATGTGGCCTATGAGCAGTTCTTC. It encodes CSARDVAYEQFF.

This clonotype was detected a few times. In nucleotides, the CDR3 is TGTGCCAGCAGCCTCGACGGGGGTGATGAGCAGTTCTTC. Protein product: CASSLDGGDEQFF. The chain couples TRBV7-2 to TRBJ2-1, with D possibly being TRBD2 (6 bases). Looked up from germline, CDR1 is SGHTA and CDR2 is FQGNSA. There are 13 residues in the CDR3. V lost 5 bases and J lost 8, with 13 bases in between.

This clonotype was observed many times. V gene TRBV7-2 combines with J gene TRBJ1-6; the match to TRBD1 covers 10 bases. The CDR3 covers 14 residues. V gave up 3 bases and J gave up 8 bases; unmatched junction bases: 1. CDR1 and CDR2 (germline): SGHTA, FQGNSA. CDR3 DNA: TGTGCCAGCAGCTTCGGGACAGGGGATTCACCCCTCCACTTT. It translates to CASSFGTGDSPLHF.

CDR3 nucleotide sequence: TGTGCCAGCAGCTTAATCGGACAGGGAGGAAACATTCAGTACTTC. This gives the protein CASSLIGQGGNIQYF. The chain has TRBV7-2 and TRBJ2-4, with 8 bases fitting TRBD1. J lost 6 bases, V lost 2 bases, and 6 bases had no gene match. CDR1 is SGHTA and CDR2 is FQGNSA in the germline V gene. This CDR3 region has 15 residues.

Only a few counts were recorded for this clonotype. The genes are TRBV10-3 and TRBJ1-1, with D hard to call. Per the germline V gene, CDR1 is ENHRY and CDR2 is SYGVKD. The V end was cut by 3 bases, the J end by 5 bases, with 7 bases between. The CDR3 contains 12 residues. CDR3 amino acids: CAISDGWTEAFF. The CDR3 DNA reads as TGTGCCATCAGTGATGGTTGGACTGAAGCTTTCTTT.

This clonotype appeared a few times. The V and J genes are TRBV5-6 and TRBJ1-1; D not resolved. CDR3 length equals 12 residues. CDR1 SGHDT and CDR2 YYEEEE come from the germline V gene. Trimming left V 3 bases short and J 7 bases short, with 10 bases between. The CDR3 loop is CASSYLRNEAFF. The CDR3 DNA reads TGTGCCAGCAGCTACTTGAGAAATGAAGCTTTCTTT.

The rearrangement uses TRBV20-1 and TRBJ1-2; 8 bases agree with TRBD1. The trim removed 6 bases at V and 5 bases at J, leaving 5 bases unmatched. The CDR3 is 12 residues long. Germline CDR1 reads DFQATT; CDR2 reads SNEGSKA (reference sequence). CDR3 sequence reads: CSADYRGYGYTF. Written as DNA, the CDR3 is TGCAGTGCGGATTACAGGGGGTATGGCTACACCTTC.

The V call is TRBV5-4, the J call TRBJ2-3; the D is unclear. The CDR3 is 13 amino acids. V gave up 5 bases and J gave up 4 bases, with 11 bases separating them. CDR1 and CDR2 (germline): SGHNT, YYREEE (reference sequence). DNA of the CDR3: TGTGCCAGCAGAGAAGGATCGGCAGATACGCAGTATTTT. It codes for CASREGSADTQYF.

Many counts were recorded for this clonotype. This chain connects TRBV7-2 to TRBJ2-5; D call uncertain. The CDR3 extends over 14 amino acids. V lost 4 bases to trimming and J lost 2 bases, with 11 bases between them. Germline CDR1 and CDR2: SGHTA and FQGNSA. As DNA, the CDR3 is TGTGCCAGCAGCTCGAACAGAGGACAAGAGACCCAGTACTTC. Its protein product is CASSSNRGQETQYF.